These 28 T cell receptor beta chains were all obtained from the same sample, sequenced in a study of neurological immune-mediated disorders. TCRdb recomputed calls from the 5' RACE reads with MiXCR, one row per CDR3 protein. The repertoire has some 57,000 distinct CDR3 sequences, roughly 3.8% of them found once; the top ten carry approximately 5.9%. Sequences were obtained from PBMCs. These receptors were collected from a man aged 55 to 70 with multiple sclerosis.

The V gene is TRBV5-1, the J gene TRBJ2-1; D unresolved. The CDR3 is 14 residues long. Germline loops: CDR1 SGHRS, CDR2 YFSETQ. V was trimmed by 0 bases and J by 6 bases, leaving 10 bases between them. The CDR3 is CASSLGLARNEQFF. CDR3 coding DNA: TGCGCCAGCAGCTTGGGGTTAGCCCGCAATGAGCAGTTCTTC.

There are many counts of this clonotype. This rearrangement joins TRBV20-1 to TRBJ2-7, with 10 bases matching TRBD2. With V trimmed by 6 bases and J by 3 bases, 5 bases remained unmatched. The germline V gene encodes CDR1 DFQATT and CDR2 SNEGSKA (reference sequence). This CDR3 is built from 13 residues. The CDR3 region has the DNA TGCAGTGCACTAGCGGGACTTAACTACGAGCAGTACTTC. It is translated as CSALAGLNYEQYF.

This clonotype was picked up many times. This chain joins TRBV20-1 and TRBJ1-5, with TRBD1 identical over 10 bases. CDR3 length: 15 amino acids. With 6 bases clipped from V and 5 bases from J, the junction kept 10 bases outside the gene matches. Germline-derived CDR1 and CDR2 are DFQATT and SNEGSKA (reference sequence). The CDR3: CSAAGRDRGDQPQHF. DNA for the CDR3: TGCAGTGCCGCCGGTCGGGACAGGGGTGATCAGCCCCAGCATTTT.

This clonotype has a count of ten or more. The DNA of the CDR3 is TGCAGTGCTGGGGGCAGGAGTCACGGGACAGATACGCAGTATTTT. Amino acid sequence: CSAGGRSHGTDTQYF. The chain links TRBV20-1 to TRBJ2-3; a weak D match, TRBD1 (6 bases). This CDR3 is built from 15 residues. The germline V gene encodes CDR1 DFQATT and CDR2 SNEGSKA (reference sequence). Trimming shortened V by 5 bases and J by 3 bases, and 18 bases separated the two germline ends.

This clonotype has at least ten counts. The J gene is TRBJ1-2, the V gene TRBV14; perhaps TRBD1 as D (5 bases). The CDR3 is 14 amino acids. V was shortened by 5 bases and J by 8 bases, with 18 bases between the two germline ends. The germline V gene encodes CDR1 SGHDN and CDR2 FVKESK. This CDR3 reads CASSTWGGVGGYTF. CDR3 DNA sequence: TGTGCCAGCAGCACATGGGGGGGTGTCGGAGGCTACACCTTC.

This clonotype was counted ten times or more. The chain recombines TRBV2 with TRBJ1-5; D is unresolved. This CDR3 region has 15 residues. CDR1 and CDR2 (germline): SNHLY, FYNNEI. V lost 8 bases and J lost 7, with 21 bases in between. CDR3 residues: CASSPRGTFGQPQHF. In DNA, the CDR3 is TGTGCCAGCTCCCCCCGGGGAACATTTGGGCAGCCCCAGCATTTT.

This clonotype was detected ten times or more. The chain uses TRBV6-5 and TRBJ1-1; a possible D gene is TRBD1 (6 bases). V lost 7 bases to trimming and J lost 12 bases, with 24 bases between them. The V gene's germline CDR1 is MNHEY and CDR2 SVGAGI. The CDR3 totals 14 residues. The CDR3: CASTQQTGGVWTFF. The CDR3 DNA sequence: TGTGCCAGCACCCAACAGACAGGTGGTGTTTGGACTTTCTTT.

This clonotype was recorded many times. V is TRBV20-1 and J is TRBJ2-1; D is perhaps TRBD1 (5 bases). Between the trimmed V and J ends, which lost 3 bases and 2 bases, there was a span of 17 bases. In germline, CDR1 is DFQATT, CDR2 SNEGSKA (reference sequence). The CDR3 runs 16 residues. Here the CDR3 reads CSASKTARVTYNEQFF. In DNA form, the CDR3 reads TGCAGTGCTAGTAAGACAGCCCGAGTCACCTACAATGAGCAGTTCTTC.

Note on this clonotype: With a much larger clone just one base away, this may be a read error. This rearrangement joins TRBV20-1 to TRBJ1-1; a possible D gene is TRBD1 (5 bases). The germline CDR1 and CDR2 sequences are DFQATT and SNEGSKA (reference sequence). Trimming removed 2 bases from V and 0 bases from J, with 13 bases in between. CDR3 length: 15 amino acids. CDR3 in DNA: TGCAGTGCTAGACACATAGACAGTTTGAACACTGAAGCTTTCTTT. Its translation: CSARHIDSLNTEAFF.

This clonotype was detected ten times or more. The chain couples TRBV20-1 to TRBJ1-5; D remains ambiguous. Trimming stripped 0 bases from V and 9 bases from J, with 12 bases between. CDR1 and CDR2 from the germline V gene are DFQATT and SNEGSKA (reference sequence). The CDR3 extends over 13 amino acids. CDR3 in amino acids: CSARDSLERPQHF. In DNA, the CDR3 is TGCAGTGCTAGAGACAGCCTCGAACGGCCCCAGCATTTT.

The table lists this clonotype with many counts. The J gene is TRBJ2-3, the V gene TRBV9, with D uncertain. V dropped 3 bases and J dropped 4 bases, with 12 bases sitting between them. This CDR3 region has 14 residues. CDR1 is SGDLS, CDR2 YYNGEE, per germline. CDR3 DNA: TGTGCCAGCAGCGACCCGAACCGAGCAGATACGCAGTATTTT. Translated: CASSDPNRADTQYF.

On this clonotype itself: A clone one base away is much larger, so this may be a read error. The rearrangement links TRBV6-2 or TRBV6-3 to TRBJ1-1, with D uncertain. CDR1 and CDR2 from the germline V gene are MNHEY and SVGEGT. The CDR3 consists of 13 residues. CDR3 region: CVTPAGGITEAFF. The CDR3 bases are TGTGTCACCCCCGCCGGAGGGATCACTGAAGCTTTCTTT.

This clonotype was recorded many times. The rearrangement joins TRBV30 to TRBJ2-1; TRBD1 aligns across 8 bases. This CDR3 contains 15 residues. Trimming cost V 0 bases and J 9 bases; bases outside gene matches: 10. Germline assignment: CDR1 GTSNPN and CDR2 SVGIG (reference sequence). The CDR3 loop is CAWSVPRGPDVEQFF. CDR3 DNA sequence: TGTGCCTGGAGTGTACCCAGGGGGCCTGACGTTGAGCAGTTCTTC.

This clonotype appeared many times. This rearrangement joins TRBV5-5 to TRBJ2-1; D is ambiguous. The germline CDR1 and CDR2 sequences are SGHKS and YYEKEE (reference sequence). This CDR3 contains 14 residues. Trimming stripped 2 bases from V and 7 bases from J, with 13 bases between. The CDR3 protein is CASSFSDGRNEQFF. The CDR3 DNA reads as TGTGCCAGCAGCTTTTCGGATGGACGGAATGAGCAGTTCTTC.

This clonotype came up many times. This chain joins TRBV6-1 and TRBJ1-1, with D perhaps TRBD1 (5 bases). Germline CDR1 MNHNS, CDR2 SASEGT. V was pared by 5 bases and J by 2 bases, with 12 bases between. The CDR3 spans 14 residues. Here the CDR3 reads CASSTGGFNTEAFF. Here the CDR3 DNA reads TGTGCCAGCAGTACTGGGGGTTTTAACACTGAAGCTTTCTTT.

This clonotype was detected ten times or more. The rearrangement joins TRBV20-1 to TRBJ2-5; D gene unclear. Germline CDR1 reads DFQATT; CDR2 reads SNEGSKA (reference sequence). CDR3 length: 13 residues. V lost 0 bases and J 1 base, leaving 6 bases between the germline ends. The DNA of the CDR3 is TGCAGTGCTAGAGATACCCCCCAAGAGACCCAGTACTTC. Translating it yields CSARDTPQETQYF.

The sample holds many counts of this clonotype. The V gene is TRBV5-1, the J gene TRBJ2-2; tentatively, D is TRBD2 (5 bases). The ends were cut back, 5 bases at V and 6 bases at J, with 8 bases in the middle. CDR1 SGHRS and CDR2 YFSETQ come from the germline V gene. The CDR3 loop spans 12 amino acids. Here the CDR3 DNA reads TGCGCCAGCAGTGCCGGGGCCGGGGAGCTGTTTTTT. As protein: CASSAGAGELFF.

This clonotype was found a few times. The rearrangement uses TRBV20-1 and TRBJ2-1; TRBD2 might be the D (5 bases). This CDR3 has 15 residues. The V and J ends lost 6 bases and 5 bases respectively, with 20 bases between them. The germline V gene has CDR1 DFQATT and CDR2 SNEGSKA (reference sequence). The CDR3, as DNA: TGCAGTGCCGAACCAACCCCGCTAGCCAACAATGAGCAGTTCTTC. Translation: CSAEPTPLANNEQFF.

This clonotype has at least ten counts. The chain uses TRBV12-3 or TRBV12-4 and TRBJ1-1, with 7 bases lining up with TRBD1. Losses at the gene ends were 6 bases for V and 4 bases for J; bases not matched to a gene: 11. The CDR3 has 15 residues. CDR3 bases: TGTGCCAGCAGACCTTCAGGGGGGCATGGCACTGAAGCTTTCTTT. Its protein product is CASRPSGGHGTEAFF.

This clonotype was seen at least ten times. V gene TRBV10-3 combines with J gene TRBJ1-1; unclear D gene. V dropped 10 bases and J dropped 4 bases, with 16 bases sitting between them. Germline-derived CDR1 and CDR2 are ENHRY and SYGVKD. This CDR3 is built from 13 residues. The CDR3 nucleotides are TGTGCCACCACCGGTAGTGGAGGCACTGAAGCTTTCTTT. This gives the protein CATTGSGGTEAFF.

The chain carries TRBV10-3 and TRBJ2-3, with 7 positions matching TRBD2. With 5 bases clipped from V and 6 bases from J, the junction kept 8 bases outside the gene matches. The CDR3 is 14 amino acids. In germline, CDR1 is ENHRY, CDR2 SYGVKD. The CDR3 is CAISPAGESDTQYF. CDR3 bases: TGTGCCATCAGTCCTGCGGGAGAAAGTGATACGCAGTATTTT.

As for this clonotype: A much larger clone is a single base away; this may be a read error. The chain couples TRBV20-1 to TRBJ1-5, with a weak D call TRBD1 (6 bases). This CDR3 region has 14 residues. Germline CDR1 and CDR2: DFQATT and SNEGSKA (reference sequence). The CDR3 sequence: CSARDMGANQPQNF. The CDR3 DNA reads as TGCAGTGCTAGAGATATGGGGGCCAATCAGCCCCAGAATTTT.

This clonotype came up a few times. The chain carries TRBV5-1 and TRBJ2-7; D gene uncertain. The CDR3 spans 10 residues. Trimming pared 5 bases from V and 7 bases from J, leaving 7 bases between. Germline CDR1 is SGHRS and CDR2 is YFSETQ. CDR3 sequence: CASSGKEQYF. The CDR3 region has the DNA TGCGCCAGCAGTGGGAAGGAGCAGTACTTC.

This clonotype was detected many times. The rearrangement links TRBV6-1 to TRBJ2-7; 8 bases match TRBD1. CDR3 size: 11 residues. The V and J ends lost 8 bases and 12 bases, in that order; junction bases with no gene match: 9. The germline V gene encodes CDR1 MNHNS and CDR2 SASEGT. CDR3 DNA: TGTGCCAGCGCCTTTACCGGGACAGGGTACTTC. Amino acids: CASAFTGTGYF.

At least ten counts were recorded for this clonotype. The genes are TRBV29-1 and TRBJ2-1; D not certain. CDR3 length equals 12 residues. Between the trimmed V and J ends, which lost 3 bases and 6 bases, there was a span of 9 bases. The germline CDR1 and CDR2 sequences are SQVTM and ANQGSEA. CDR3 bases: TGCAGCGTTGACCACTCGGTCAATGAGCAGTTCTTC. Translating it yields CSVDHSVNEQFF.

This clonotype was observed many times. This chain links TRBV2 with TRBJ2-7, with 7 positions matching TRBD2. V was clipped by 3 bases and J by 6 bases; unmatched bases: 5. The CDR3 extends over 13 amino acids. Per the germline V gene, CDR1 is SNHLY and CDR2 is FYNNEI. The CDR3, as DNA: TGTGCCAGCAGTGACGGGCGGGAGCGCGAGCAGTACTTC. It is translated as CASSDGREREQYF.

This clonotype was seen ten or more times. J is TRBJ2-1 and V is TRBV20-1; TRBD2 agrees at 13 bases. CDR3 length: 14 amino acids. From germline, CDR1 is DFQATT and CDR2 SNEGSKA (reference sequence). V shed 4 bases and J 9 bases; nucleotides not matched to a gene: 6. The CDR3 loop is CSATTSGGAREQFF. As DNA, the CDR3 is TGCAGTGCTACTACTAGCGGGGGGGCCCGTGAGCAGTTCTTC.

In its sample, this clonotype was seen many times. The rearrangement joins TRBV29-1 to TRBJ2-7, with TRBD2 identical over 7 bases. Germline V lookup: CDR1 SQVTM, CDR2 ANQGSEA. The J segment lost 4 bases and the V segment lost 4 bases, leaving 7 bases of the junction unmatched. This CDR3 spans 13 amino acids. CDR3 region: CSVGERDPYEQYF. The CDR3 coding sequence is TGCAGCGTTGGCGAGCGGGATCCTTACGAGCAGTACTTC.